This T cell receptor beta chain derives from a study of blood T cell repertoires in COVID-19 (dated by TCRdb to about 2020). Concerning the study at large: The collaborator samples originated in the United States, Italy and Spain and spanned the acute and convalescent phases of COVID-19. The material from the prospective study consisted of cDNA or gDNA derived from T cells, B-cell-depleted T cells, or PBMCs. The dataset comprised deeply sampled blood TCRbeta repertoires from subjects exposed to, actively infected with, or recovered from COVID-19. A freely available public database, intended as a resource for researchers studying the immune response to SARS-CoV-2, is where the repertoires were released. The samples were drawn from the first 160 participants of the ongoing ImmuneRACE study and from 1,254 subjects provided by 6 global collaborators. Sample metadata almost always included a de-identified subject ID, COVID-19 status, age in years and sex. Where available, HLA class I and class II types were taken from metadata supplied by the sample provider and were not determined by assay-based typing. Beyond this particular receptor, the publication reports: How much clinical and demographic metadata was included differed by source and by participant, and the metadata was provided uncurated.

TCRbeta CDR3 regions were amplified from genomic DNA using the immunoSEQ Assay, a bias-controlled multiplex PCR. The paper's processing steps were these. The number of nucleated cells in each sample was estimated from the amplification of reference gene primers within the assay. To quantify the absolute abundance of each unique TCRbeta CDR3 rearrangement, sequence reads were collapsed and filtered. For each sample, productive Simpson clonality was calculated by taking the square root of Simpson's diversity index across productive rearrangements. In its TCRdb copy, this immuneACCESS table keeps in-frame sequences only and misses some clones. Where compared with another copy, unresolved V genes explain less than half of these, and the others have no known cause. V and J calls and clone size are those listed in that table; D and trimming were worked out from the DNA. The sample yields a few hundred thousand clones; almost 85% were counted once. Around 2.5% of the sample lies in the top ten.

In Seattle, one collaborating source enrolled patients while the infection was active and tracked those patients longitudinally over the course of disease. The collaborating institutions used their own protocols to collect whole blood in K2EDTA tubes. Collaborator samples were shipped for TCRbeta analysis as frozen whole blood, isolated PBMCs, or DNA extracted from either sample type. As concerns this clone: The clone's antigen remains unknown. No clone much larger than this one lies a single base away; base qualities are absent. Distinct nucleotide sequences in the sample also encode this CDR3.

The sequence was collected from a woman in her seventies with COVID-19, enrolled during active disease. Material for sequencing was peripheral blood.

The CDR3 reads CASSVTGGNSPLHF. The bases are TGTGCCAGCAGTGTTACAGGGGGCAATTCACCCCTCCACTTT. The sequence joins TRBV25-1 to TRBJ1-6, and TRBD1 aligns with 9 junction nucleotides. Compared with germline, V lacks 4 bases and J lacks 7 bases; bases without a gene match: 2. The CDR3 contains 14 residues, cysteine and phenylalanine counted. The only DNA kept is the CDR3, 42 bases in frame from the first base. The germline V gene gives CDR1 as MGHDK and CDR2 as SYGVNS.